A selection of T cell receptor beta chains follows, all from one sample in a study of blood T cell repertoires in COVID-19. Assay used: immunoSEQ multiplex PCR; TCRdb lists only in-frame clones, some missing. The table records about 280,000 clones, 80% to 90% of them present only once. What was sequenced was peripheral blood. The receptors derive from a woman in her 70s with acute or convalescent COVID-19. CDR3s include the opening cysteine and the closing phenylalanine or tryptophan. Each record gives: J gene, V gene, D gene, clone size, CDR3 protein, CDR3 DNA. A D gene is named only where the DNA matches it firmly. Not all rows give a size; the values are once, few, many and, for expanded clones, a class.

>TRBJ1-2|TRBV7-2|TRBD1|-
CASSSKAGGYGYTF
TGTGCCAGCAGCTCTAAGGCAGGGGGCTATGGCTACACCTTC
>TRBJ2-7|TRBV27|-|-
CASSPRTGSAEQYF
TGTGCCAGCAGTCCTAGAACAGGGTCCGCCGAGCAGTACTTC
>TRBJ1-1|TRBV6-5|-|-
CASSLTDRTEAFF
TGTGCCAGCAGTTTGACAGACCGCACTGAAGCTTTCTTT
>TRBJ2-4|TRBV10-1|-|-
CASSDSLNGPQPGIQYF
TGCGCCAGCAGTGACTCCCTCAATGGGCCCCAGCCAGGCATTCAGTACTTC
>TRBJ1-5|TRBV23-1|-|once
CASSRTAPRNQPQHF
TGCGCCAGCAGTCGGACAGCCCCGCGGAATCAGCCCCAGCATTTT
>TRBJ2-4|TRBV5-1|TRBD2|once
CASSLAGRGTGNIQYF
TGCGCCAGCAGCTTGGCCGGGCGGGGGACGGGAAACATTCAGTACTTC
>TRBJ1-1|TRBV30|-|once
CAWTTGNTEAFF
TGTGCCTGGACCACAGGGAACACTGAAGCTTTCTTT
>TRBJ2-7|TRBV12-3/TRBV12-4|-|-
CASSSAYEQYF
TGTGCCAGCAGTTCCGCCTACGAGCAGTACTTC
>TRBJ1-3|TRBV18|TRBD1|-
CASSPLGQTSNGNTIYF
TGTGCCAGCTCACCATTGGGACAGACGAGTAATGGAAACACCATATATTTT
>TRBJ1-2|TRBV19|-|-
CASSITGVSGGYTF
TGTGCCAGTAGTATCACGGGGGTTAGCGGCGGCTACACCTTC
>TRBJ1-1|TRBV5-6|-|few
CASSFRTIQAGVQKAFF
TGTGCCAGCAGCTTTCGGACGATCCAGGCGGGGGTACAGAAAGCTTTCTTT
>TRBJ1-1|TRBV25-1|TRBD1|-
CASSELVGTVKAFF
TGTGCCAGCAGTGAATTGGTTGGGACAGTCAAAGCTTTCTTT
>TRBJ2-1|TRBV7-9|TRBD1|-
CASSPVITWTGRNEQFF
TGTGCCAGCAGCCCAGTCATTACCTGGACAGGGAGAAATGAGCAGTTCTTC
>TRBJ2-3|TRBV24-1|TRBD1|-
CATSDYQGADTQYF
TGTGCCACCAGTGATTACCAGGGGGCAGATACGCAGTATTTT
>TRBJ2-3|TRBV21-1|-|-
CASSKVDERGGDTQYF
TGTGCCAGCAGCAAAGTAGACGAGCGGGGGGGTGATACGCAGTATTTT
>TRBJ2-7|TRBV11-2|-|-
CASSLEPRARAKFSYEQYF
TGTGCCAGCAGCTTAGAACCCCGTGCCAGGGCCAAATTCTCCTACGAGCAGTACTTC
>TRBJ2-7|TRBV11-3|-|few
CASSFHYEQYF
TGTGCCAGCAGCTTCCACTACGAGCAGTACTTC
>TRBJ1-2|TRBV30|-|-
CAWSRKGGIGYTF
TGTGCCTGGAGCAGAAAAGGAGGCATTGGCTACACCTTC
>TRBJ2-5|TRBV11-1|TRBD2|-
CASSASSGGRETQYF
TGTGCCAGCAGCGCATCTAGCGGGGGGCGGGAGACCCAGTACTTC
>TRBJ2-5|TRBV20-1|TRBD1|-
CSGTDQETQYF
TGCTCCGGGACAGATCAAGAGACCCAGTACTTC
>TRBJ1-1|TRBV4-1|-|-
CASGRGEEAFF
TGCGCCAGCGGGCGGGGGGAGGAAGCTTTCTTT
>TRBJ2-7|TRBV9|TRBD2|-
CASSTGTSNEQYF
TGTGCCAGCAGCACCGGGACTAGCAACGAGCAGTACTTC
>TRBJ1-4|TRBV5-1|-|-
CASSATVTATNEKLFF
TGCGCCAGCAGCGCGACAGTAACTGCAACTAATGAAAAACTGTTTTTT
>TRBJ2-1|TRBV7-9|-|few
CASSILASFEQFF
TGTGCCAGCAGCATCCTAGCTAGCTTTGAGCAGTTCTTC
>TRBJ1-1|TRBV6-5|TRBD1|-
CASSWGQGGTEAFF
TGTGCCAGCAGTTGGGGACAGGGAGGCACTGAAGCTTTCTTT
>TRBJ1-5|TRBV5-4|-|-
CASSSFPDQPQHF
TGTGCCAGCAGCTCCTTCCCAGATCAGCCCCAGCATTTT
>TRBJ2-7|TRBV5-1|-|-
CASSLAAGRDEQYF
TGCGCCAGCAGCTTGGCGGCAGGCAGGGACGAGCAGTACTTC
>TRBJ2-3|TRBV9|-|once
CASSEHGNTDTQYF
TGTGCCAGCAGCGAACACGGGAACACAGATACGCAGTATTTT
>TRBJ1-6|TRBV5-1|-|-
CASSQSEESPLHF
TGCGCCAGCAGTCAATCAGAGGAGTCACCCCTCCACTTT
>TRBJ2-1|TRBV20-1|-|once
CSASRPNMGRRNEQFF
TGCAGTGCTAGTCGCCCCAATATGGGGCGCAGGAATGAGCAGTTCTTC
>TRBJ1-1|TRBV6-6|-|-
CASRGGGTEDQAFF
TGTGCCAGCAGAGGGGGGGGAACAGAGGACCAAGCTTTCTTT